These 11 T cell receptor beta chains share one sample of origin, sequenced in a study of identical twins. From the 5' RACE reads, TCRdb called clonotypes with MiXCR, one entry per CDR3 protein. In the table there are about 240,000 distinct CDR3 sequences, 10% to 15% of which are singletons. The data also belong to a second study, concerning yellow fever vaccine responses in identical twins.

What was sequenced was memory (CD45RO+) T cells sorted from blood. These receptors originate from a woman under 30 in good health.

The chain links TRBV7-2 to TRBJ2-1; 8 nucleotides agree with TRBD1. The CDR3 runs to 14 residues. Germline assignment: CDR1 SGHTA and CDR2 FQGNSA. V lost 0 bases to trimming and J lost 6 bases; unmatched junction nucleotides: 1. The CDR3 coding sequence is TGTGCCAGCAGCTTAGCCACAGGGGGCAATGAGCAGTTCTTC. It translates to CASSLATGGNEQFF.

DNA of the CDR3: TGCGCCAGCAGCCCCCTGACAGCGATGAACACTGAAGCTTTCTTT. Amino acids: CASSPLTAMNTEAFF. V and J are TRBV5-1 and TRBJ1-1, with D perhaps matching TRBD1 (5 bases). This CDR3 is 15 amino acids long. V was cut by 4 bases and J by 0 bases, with 13 bases left in between. From germline, CDR1 is SGHRS and CDR2 YFSETQ. Supplemented by reference TRBV5-1 and TRBJ1-1, the full variable domain reads KAGVTQTPRYLIKTRGQQVTLSCSPISGHRSVSWYQQTPGQGLQFLFEYFSETQRNKGNFPGRFSGRQFSNSRSEMNVSTLELGDSALYLCASSPLTAMNTEAFFGQGTRLTVV.

This clonotype occurred a few times. The chain joins TRBV14 to TRBJ2-1; 10 bases line up with TRBD1. Germline loops: CDR1 SGHDN, CDR2 FVKESK. CDR3 length: 16 residues. V was clipped by 1 base and J by 4 bases; unmatched bases: 4. The CDR3 region is CASSQGTGGRYNEQFF. DNA of the CDR3: TGTGCCAGCAGCCAAGGGACAGGGGGGAGATACAATGAGCAGTTCTTC. The full variable domain, with the rest looked up from reference TRBV14 and TRBJ2-1, is EAGVTQFPSHSVIEKGQTVTLRCDPISGHDNLYWYRRVMGKEIKFLLHFVKESKQDESGMPNNRFLAERTGGTYSTLKVQPAELEDSGVYFCASSQGTGGRYNEQFFGPGTRLTVL.

This chain uses TRBV3-1 with TRBJ2-7, with a tentative D call TRBD2 (6 bases). V shed 6 bases and J shed 3 bases, with 12 bases lying between them. This CDR3 is 13 amino acids long. Germline loops: CDR1 LGHDT, CDR2 YNNKEL (reference sequence). CDR3 sequence: CASRRSGSYEQYF. In DNA, the CDR3 is TGTGCCAGCAGGCGTTCCGGGAGCTACGAGCAGTACTTC.

V gene TRBV7-9 combines with J gene TRBJ1-4; TRBD1 matches at 9 bases. The germline V gene has CDR1 SEHNR and CDR2 FQNEAQ (reference sequence). This CDR3 contains 14 residues. V shed 3 bases and J 7 bases; nucleotides not matched to a gene: 3. The CDR3: CASSFRTGAEKLFF. CDR3 nucleotide sequence: TGTGCCAGCAGCTTCAGGACAGGGGCTGAAAAACTGTTTTTT.

This clonotype was observed at least ten times. The rearrangement uses TRBV5-5 and TRBJ2-7; D gene ambiguous. Germline V CDR1 and CDR2: SGHKS, YYEKEE (reference sequence). This CDR3 has 10 amino acids. V was shortened by 2 bases and J by 3 bases, with 0 bases between the two germline ends. Here the CDR3 reads CASSFYEQYF. In DNA form, the CDR3 reads TGTGCCAGCAGCTTCTACGAGCAGTACTTC.

This clonotype was seen repeatedly, ten times or more. The chain recombines TRBV5-1 with TRBJ2-7; D remains unclear. Trimming shortened V by 5 bases and J by 0 bases, and 9 bases separated the two germline ends. This CDR3 spans 13 amino acids. Germline-derived CDR1 and CDR2 are SGHRS and YFSETQ. The CDR3 spells CASSRAGSYEQYF. CDR3 coding DNA: TGCGCCAGCAGTCGGGCCGGCTCCTACGAGCAGTACTTC. The full variable domain, its missing parts supplied by reference TRBV5-1 and TRBJ2-7, is KAGVTQTPRYLIKTRGQQVTLSCSPISGHRSVSWYQQTPGQGLQFLFEYFSETQRNKGNFPGRFSGRQFSNSRSEMNVSTLELGDSALYLCASSRAGSYEQYFGPGTRLTVT.

The chain is built from TRBV6-2 or TRBV6-3 and TRBJ2-1, with D perhaps TRBD1 or TRBD2 (6 bases each). This CDR3 region has 16 residues. The germline V gene encodes CDR1 MNHEY and CDR2 SVGEGT. V shed 3 bases and J shed 6 bases, with 18 bases lying between them. This CDR3 reads CASSYGDKRRGNEQFF. Here the CDR3 DNA reads TGTGCCAGCAGTTATGGGGACAAGCGGAGGGGCAATGAGCAGTTCTTC.

The rearrangement joins TRBV6-2 or TRBV6-3 to TRBJ2-2; possibly TRBD2 for D (5 bases). This CDR3 has 13 residues. Germline CDR1 reads MNHEY; CDR2 reads SVGEGT. V shed 5 bases and J shed 5 bases, with 9 bases lying between them. Written as DNA, the CDR3 is TGTGCCAGCAGTATTAGCGTGACCGGGGAGCTGTTTTTT. Protein: CASSISVTGELFF.

The rearrangement joins TRBV2 to TRBJ2-3, with 9 bases that match TRBD2. The CDR3 contains 14 residues. In germline, CDR1 is SNHLY, CDR2 FYNNEI. Losses at the gene ends were 11 bases for V and 3 bases for J; bases not matched to a gene: 9. DNA of the CDR3: TGTGCCGGACGGAGCGGGGGGTGGACAGATACGCAGTATTTT. It encodes CAGRSGGWTDTQYF. Using reference TRBV2 and TRBJ2-3 for the parts outside the CDR3, the full variable domain is EPEVTQTPSHQVTQMGQEVILRCVPISNHLYFYWYRQILGQKVEFLVSFYNNEISEKSEIFDDQFSVERPDGSNFTLKIRSTKLEDSAMYFCAGRSGGWTDTQYFGPGTRLTVL.

This clonotype was picked up many times. This rearrangement joins TRBV7-2 to TRBJ2-2; D unresolved. The CDR3 sequence is 13 residues long. Trimming cost V 2 bases and J 6 bases, with 7 bases left between them. Germline V CDR1 and CDR2: SGHTA, FQGNSA. The CDR3 is CASSLTGSGELFF. CDR3 DNA sequence: TGTGCCAGCAGCTTAACGGGCTCCGGGGAGCTGTTTTTT.